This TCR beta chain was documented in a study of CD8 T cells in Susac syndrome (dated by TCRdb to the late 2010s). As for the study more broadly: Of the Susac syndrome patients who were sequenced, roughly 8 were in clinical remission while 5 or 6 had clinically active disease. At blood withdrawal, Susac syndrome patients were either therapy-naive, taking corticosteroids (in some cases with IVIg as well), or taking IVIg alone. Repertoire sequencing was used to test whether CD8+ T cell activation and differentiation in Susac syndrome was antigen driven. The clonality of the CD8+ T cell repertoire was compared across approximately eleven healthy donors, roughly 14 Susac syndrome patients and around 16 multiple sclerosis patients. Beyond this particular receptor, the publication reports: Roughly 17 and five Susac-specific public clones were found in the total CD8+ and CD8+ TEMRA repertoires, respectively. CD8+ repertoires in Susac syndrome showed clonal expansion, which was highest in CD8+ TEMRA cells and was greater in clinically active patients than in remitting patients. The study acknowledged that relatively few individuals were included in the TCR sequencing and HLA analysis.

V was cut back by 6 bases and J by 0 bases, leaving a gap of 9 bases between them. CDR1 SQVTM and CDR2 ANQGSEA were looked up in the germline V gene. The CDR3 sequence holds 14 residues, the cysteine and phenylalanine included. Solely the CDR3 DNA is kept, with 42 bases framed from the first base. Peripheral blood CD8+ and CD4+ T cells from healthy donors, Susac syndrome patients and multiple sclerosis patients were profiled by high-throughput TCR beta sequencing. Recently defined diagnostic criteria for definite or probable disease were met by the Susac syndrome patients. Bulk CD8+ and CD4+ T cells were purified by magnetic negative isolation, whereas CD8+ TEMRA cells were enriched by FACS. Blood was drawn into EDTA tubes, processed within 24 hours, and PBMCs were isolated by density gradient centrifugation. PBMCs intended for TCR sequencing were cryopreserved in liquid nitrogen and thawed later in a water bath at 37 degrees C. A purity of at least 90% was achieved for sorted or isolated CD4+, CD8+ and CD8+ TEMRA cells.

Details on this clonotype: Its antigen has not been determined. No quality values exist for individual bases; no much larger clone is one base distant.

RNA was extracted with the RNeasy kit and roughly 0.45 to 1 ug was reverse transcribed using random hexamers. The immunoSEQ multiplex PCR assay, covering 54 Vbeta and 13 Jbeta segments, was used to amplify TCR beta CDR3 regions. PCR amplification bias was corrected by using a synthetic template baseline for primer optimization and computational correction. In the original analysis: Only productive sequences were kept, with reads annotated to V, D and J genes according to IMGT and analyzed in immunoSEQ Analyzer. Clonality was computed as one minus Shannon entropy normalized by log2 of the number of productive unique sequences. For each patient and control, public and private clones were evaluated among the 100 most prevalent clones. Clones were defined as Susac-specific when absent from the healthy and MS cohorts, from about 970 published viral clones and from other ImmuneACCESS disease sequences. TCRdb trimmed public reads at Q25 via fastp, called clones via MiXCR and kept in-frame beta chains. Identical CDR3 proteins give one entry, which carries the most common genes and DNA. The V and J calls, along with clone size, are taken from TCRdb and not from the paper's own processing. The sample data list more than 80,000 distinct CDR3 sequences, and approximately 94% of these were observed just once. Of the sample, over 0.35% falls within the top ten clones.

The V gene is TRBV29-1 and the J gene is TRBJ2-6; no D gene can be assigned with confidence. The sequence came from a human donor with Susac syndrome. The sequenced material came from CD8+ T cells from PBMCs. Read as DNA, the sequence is TGCAGCGTCCTCATCTTCTCTGGGGCCAACGTCCTGACTTTC. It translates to CSVLIFSGANVLTF.